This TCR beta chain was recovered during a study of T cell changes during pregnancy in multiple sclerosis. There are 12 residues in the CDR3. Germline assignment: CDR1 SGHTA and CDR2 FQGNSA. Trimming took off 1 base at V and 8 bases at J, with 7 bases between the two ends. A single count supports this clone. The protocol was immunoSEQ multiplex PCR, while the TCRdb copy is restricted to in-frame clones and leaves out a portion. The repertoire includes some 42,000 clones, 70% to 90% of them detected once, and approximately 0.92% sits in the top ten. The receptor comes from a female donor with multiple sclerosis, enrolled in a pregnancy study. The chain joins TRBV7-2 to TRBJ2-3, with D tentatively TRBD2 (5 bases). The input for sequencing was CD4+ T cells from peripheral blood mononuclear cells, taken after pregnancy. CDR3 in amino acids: CASSLGTSTQYF. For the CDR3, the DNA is TGTGCCAGCAGCTTAGGGACTTCTACGCAGTATTTT.